These T cell receptor beta chains were read from a single sample in a study of T cells in Graves' hyperthyroidism and ophthalmopathy. MiXCR, run by TCRdb on the multiplex PCR reads, gives a single entry per CDR3 protein. The sample yields hundreds of thousands of distinct CDR3 sequences, roughly 19% seen once. Material for sequencing was blood. Receptors were obtained from a woman between 18 and 29 years old with Graves' hyperthyroidism. The CDR3 runs from the conserved cysteine through the conserved F or W. The D gene is left open where the match is weak. A row's size may be missing; if present it is once, few, many or a size class.

d_gene: TRBD2; abundance: few; j_gene: TRBJ2-7; v_gene: TRBV12-3/TRBV12-4; CDR3nt: TGTGCCAGCAGGGAAGGGACTAGCGGATCCTACGAGCAGTACTTC; CDR3aa: CASREGTSGSYEQYF
d_gene: NA; abundance: many; j_gene: TRBJ2-2; v_gene: TRBV20-1; CDR3nt: TGCAGTGCTAGAGATTGGGACACTAACACCGGGGAGCTGTTTTTT; CDR3aa: CSARDWDTNTGELFF
d_gene: NA; abundance: many; j_gene: TRBJ2-7; v_gene: TRBV5-1; CDR3nt: TGCGCCAGCAGCCCAGGGCCCAGCTCCTACGAGCAGTACTTC; CDR3aa: CASSPGPSSYEQYF
d_gene: NA; abundance: many; j_gene: TRBJ1-2; v_gene: TRBV7-9; CDR3nt: TGTGCCAGCACCCCGCGGCAGGGCGGCTATGGCTACACCTTC; CDR3aa: CASTPRQGGYGYTF
d_gene: NA; abundance: NA; j_gene: TRBJ1-2; v_gene: TRBV10-3; CDR3nt: TGTGCCATCAGTGAGTCGGTGGAGGGCCATGGCTACACCTTC; CDR3aa: CAISESVEGHGYTF
d_gene: NA; abundance: NA; j_gene: TRBJ2-7; v_gene: TRBV28; CDR3nt: TGTGCCAGTTCCGACTCTGGCGGGGCCTACGAGCAGTACTTC; CDR3aa: CASSDSGGAYEQYF
d_gene: NA; abundance: NA; j_gene: TRBJ2-2; v_gene: TRBV7-6; CDR3nt: TGTGCCAGCAGCTTAGTAGATTTTTCAGTGAACACCGGGGAGCTGTTTTTT; CDR3aa: CASSLVDFSVNTGELFF
d_gene: NA; abundance: many; j_gene: TRBJ2-7; v_gene: TRBV2; CDR3nt: TGTGCCAGCACAGTGAGGGAAGAGGGCGAGCAGTACTTC; CDR3aa: CASTVREEGEQYF
d_gene: NA; abundance: many; j_gene: TRBJ1-5; v_gene: TRBV5-1; CDR3nt: TGCGCCAGCAGCCCGGGAGATAGTAGCAATCAGCCCCAGCATTTT; CDR3aa: CASSPGDSSNQPQHF
d_gene: TRBD1; abundance: NA; j_gene: TRBJ1-3; v_gene: TRBV7-8; CDR3nt: TGTGCCAGCAGCTTGGTAGACAGGGAACATTCCGGAAACACCATATATTTT; CDR3aa: CASSLVDREHSGNTIYF
d_gene: NA; abundance: many; j_gene: TRBJ2-2; v_gene: TRBV2; CDR3nt: TGTGCCAGCAGTGACGCGGACGGGTACACCGGGGAGCTGTTTTTT; CDR3aa: CASSDADGYTGELFF
d_gene: NA; abundance: NA; j_gene: TRBJ1-5; v_gene: TRBV6-9; CDR3nt: TGTGCCAGCAGTTATGGAGGGACGTGCTCTGATAGCAATCAGCCCCAGCATTTT; CDR3aa: CASSYGGTCSDSNQPQHF
d_gene: TRBD1; abundance: few; j_gene: TRBJ2-5; v_gene: TRBV4-1; CDR3nt: TGCGCCAGCAGCCAAGGGCGGTTGGGTCAGGGGGCGCGGGGAGAGACCCAGTACTTC; CDR3aa: CASSQGRLGQGARGETQYF
d_gene: NA; abundance: many; j_gene: TRBJ2-5; v_gene: TRBV10-3; CDR3nt: TGTGCCATCAGTGAGTCCGGCAGGCTTGCGGAGACCCAGTACTTC; CDR3aa: CAISESGRLAETQYF
d_gene: TRBD1; abundance: many; j_gene: TRBJ1-2; v_gene: TRBV6-1; CDR3nt: TGTGCCAGCAGTGAAATCGGACAGGGGAATCCCTATGGTGGCTACACCTTC; CDR3aa: CASSEIGQGNPYGGYTF
d_gene: NA; abundance: many; j_gene: TRBJ1-2; v_gene: TRBV12-3/TRBV12-4; CDR3nt: TGTGCCAGCAGTTTTATTCCGTCCCCGGAGACCTTC; CDR3aa: CASSFIPSPETF
d_gene: NA; abundance: few; j_gene: TRBJ2-5; v_gene: TRBV5-1; CDR3nt: TGCGCCAGCAGCTTGACTGGGGTGGCGGGGGAGACCCAGTACTTC; CDR3aa: CASSLTGVAGETQYF
d_gene: TRBD1; abundance: many; j_gene: TRBJ1-1; v_gene: TRBV10-3; CDR3nt: TGTGCCATCAGCGAAACCGGGACAGGGATCATGAACACTGAAGCTTTCTTT; CDR3aa: CAISETGTGIMNTEAFF
d_gene: TRBD1; abundance: many; j_gene: TRBJ1-2; v_gene: TRBV5-6; CDR3nt: TGTGCCAGCAGCTTGATGACAGGGTCTAACTATGGCTACACCTTC; CDR3aa: CASSLMTGSNYGYTF
d_gene: NA; abundance: NA; j_gene: TRBJ1-5; v_gene: TRBV28; CDR3nt: TGTGCCAGCAGGGCAGGGAGAAATCAGCCCCAGCATTTT; CDR3aa: CASRAGRNQPQHF
d_gene: NA; abundance: NA; j_gene: TRBJ2-5; v_gene: TRBV5-1; CDR3nt: TGCGCCAGCAAACTGGGCCCCCAAGAGACCCAGTACTTC; CDR3aa: CASKLGPQETQYF
d_gene: NA; abundance: few; j_gene: TRBJ1-5; v_gene: TRBV10-1; CDR3nt: TGCGCCAGCAGTGATTCAAGGGACGGCCAGCCCCAGCATTTT; CDR3aa: CASSDSRDGQPQHF
d_gene: NA; abundance: NA; j_gene: TRBJ2-7; v_gene: TRBV6-5; CDR3nt: TGTGCCAGCAGTTATGGGTCGGTCAGCGAGCAGTACTTC; CDR3aa: CASSYGSVSEQYF
d_gene: NA; abundance: many; j_gene: TRBJ1-5; v_gene: TRBV6-2/TRBV6-3; CDR3nt: TGTGCCAGCAGCTCACCGGAGCAGCCCCAGCATTTT; CDR3aa: CASSSPEQPQHF
d_gene: NA; abundance: many; j_gene: TRBJ1-5; v_gene: TRBV20-1; CDR3nt: TGCAGTGCAAAGGGACACCCCAATCAGCCCCAGCATTTT; CDR3aa: CSAKGHPNQPQHF
d_gene: NA; abundance: many; j_gene: TRBJ1-1; v_gene: TRBV28; CDR3nt: TGTGCCAGCATCCTAGGACACCAAAACACTGAAGCTTTCTTT; CDR3aa: CASILGHQNTEAFF
d_gene: NA; abundance: many; j_gene: TRBJ1-2; v_gene: TRBV19; CDR3nt: TGTGCCAGTAGCGGACAGTTCTATGGCTACACCTTC; CDR3aa: CASSGQFYGYTF
d_gene: NA; abundance: NA; j_gene: TRBJ1-1; v_gene: TRBV12-3/TRBV12-4; CDR3nt: TGTGCCAGCAGCCCTCATGGAGATCGGGACACTGAAGCTTGGTTT; CDR3aa: CASSPHGDRDTEAWF
d_gene: TRBD2; abundance: many; j_gene: TRBJ2-7; v_gene: TRBV27; CDR3nt: TGTGCCAGCAGTTCGCGGACTAGCGGATTTCACTCCTACGAGCAGTACTTC; CDR3aa: CASSSRTSGFHSYEQYF
d_gene: NA; abundance: NA; j_gene: TRBJ1-1; v_gene: TRBV7-2; CDR3nt: TGTGCCAGCAGCTTAAGACTAAGCGAAGCTTTCTTT; CDR3aa: CASSLRLSEAFF
d_gene: NA; abundance: many; j_gene: TRBJ1-1; v_gene: TRBV20-1; CDR3nt: TGCAGTGCGCACTTTTTGAGACAGTTTAACACTGAAGCTTTCTTT; CDR3aa: CSAHFLRQFNTEAFF
d_gene: TRBD1; abundance: many; j_gene: TRBJ1-2; v_gene: TRBV7-9; CDR3nt: TGTGCCAGCAGCTTAGGGACAGGACAAGCTAACTATGGCTACACCTTC; CDR3aa: CASSLGTGQANYGYTF
d_gene: NA; abundance: many; j_gene: TRBJ2-2; v_gene: TRBV6-4; CDR3nt: TGTGCCAGCCGGGACCTCGGGGAGGCCGGGGAGCTGTTTTTT; CDR3aa: CASRDLGEAGELFF
d_gene: NA; abundance: many; j_gene: TRBJ2-5; v_gene: TRBV7-9; CDR3nt: TGTGCCAGCAGCTTAGCCGGGGTAGAGACCCAGTACTTC; CDR3aa: CASSLAGVETQYF
d_gene: NA; abundance: NA; j_gene: TRBJ1-3; v_gene: TRBV6-5; CDR3nt: TGTGCCAGCAGTTACCGTGGGGGTGTTGGAAACACCATATATTTT; CDR3aa: CASSYRGGVGNTIYF
d_gene: NA; abundance: many; j_gene: TRBJ2-7; v_gene: TRBV28; CDR3nt: TGTGCCAGCAGTTCTTTGAACTACGAGCAGTACTTC; CDR3aa: CASSSLNYEQYF
d_gene: TRBD1; abundance: many; j_gene: TRBJ2-7; v_gene: TRBV20-1; CDR3nt: TGCAGTGCTAAGGGGACAGAAGGATTATCCTACGAGCAGTACTTC; CDR3aa: CSAKGTEGLSYEQYF
d_gene: NA; abundance: many; j_gene: TRBJ1-5; v_gene: TRBV7-9; CDR3nt: TGTGCCAGCAGCGCTGGACCCCAACCCCAGCATTTT; CDR3aa: CASSAGPQPQHF
d_gene: NA; abundance: many; j_gene: TRBJ1-1; v_gene: TRBV11-2; CDR3nt: TGTGCCAGCTGCCGGATAGACCGTGAAGCTTTCTTT; CDR3aa: CASCRIDREAFF
d_gene: NA; abundance: many; j_gene: TRBJ2-2; v_gene: TRBV6-1; CDR3nt: TGTGCCAGCAGCCGCCGGGGGCAAAACACCGGGGAGCTGTTTTTT; CDR3aa: CASSRRGQNTGELFF
d_gene: NA; abundance: many; j_gene: TRBJ2-7; v_gene: TRBV20-1; CDR3nt: TGCAGTGCTAGAGTTACCAACTACGAGCAGTACTTC; CDR3aa: CSARVTNYEQYF
d_gene: NA; abundance: many; j_gene: TRBJ1-5; v_gene: TRBV6-4; CDR3nt: TGTGCCAGCAGTACACAGCCCCAGCATTTT; CDR3aa: CASSTQPQHF
d_gene: TRBD1; abundance: NA; j_gene: TRBJ1-2; v_gene: TRBV12-3/TRBV12-4; CDR3nt: TGTGCCAGCGTGGGGACAGGGGATGGCTACACCTTC; CDR3aa: CASVGTGDGYTF
d_gene: TRBD1; abundance: many; j_gene: TRBJ2-7; v_gene: TRBV6-1; CDR3nt: TGTGCCAGCAGTGAAGTGAGGACAGGGTACCACGAGCAGTACTTC; CDR3aa: CASSEVRTGYHEQYF
d_gene: NA; abundance: many; j_gene: TRBJ1-1; v_gene: TRBV6-5; CDR3nt: TGTGCCAGCAGACCCGAAGTGAACACTGAAGCTTTCTTT; CDR3aa: CASRPEVNTEAFF
d_gene: TRBD1; abundance: few; j_gene: TRBJ1-2; v_gene: TRBV6-1; CDR3nt: TGTGCCAGCAGGGTGGGACAGGTATTATATGGCTACACCTTC; CDR3aa: CASRVGQVLYGYTF
d_gene: NA; abundance: NA; j_gene: TRBJ2-5; v_gene: TRBV6-2/TRBV6-3; CDR3nt: TGTGCCAGCAGTTACGCCCGACGAGAGACCCAGTACTTC; CDR3aa: CASSYARRETQYF
d_gene: NA; abundance: many; j_gene: TRBJ1-1; v_gene: TRBV12-3/TRBV12-4; CDR3nt: TGTGCCAGCAGCCTCGGCGGTCGGGCTTTCTTT; CDR3aa: CASSLGGRAFF
d_gene: NA; abundance: many; j_gene: TRBJ2-2; v_gene: TRBV5-1; CDR3nt: TGCGCCAGCAGCTTACACCCAACCGCTTACGCCGGGGACACCGGGGAGCTGTTTTTT; CDR3aa: CASSLHPTAYAGDTGELFF
d_gene: NA; abundance: many; j_gene: TRBJ2-5; v_gene: TRBV5-1; CDR3nt: TGCGCCAGCAGTAAAGGGCCCTTCGGGCAAGAGACCCAGTACTTC; CDR3aa: CASSKGPFGQETQYF
d_gene: TRBD2; abundance: NA; j_gene: TRBJ2-2; v_gene: TRBV20-1; CDR3nt: TGCAGTGCTATCGTCCCTGGACTAGCGGGGGTGTACACCGGGGAGCTGTTTTTT; CDR3aa: CSAIVPGLAGVYTGELFF
d_gene: TRBD1; abundance: many; j_gene: TRBJ2-7; v_gene: TRBV7-8; CDR3nt: TGTGCCAGCAGCTTCCAACCCGCGGACAGGGGCGAGCAGTACTTC; CDR3aa: CASSFQPADRGEQYF
d_gene: NA; abundance: few; j_gene: TRBJ1-5; v_gene: TRBV6-5; CDR3nt: TGTGCCAGCAGCTACTCAGGGGTGGTCAATCAGCCCCAGCATTTT; CDR3aa: CASSYSGVVNQPQHF
d_gene: TRBD1; abundance: many; j_gene: TRBJ2-7; v_gene: TRBV27; CDR3nt: TGTGCCAGCAGTTTACAGGGGGCTTCCTACGAGCAGTACTTC; CDR3aa: CASSLQGASYEQYF
d_gene: TRBD2; abundance: many; j_gene: TRBJ2-5; v_gene: TRBV3-1; CDR3nt: TGTGCCAGCAGCCAAGAAGATGGTCTAGCGGGGATATCTCAAGAGACCCAGTACTTC; CDR3aa: CASSQEDGLAGISQETQYF
d_gene: TRBD1; abundance: NA; j_gene: TRBJ1-1; v_gene: TRBV7-9; CDR3nt: TGTGCCAGCAGCCCGCAGGGACAGGGAGGTGCTGAAGCTTTCTTT; CDR3aa: CASSPQGQGGAEAFF
d_gene: NA; abundance: many; j_gene: TRBJ2-7; v_gene: TRBV4-1; CDR3nt: TGCGCCAGCAGCCAATATCCAGTCGACGGCTCCTACGAGCAGTACTTC; CDR3aa: CASSQYPVDGSYEQYF
d_gene: TRBD1; abundance: NA; j_gene: TRBJ2-7; v_gene: TRBV3-1; CDR3nt: TGTGCCAGCAGCGCCGGGACAGGGGTGTACGAGCAGTACTTC; CDR3aa: CASSAGTGVYEQYF